This passage covers 28 T cell receptor beta chains from one sample sequenced in a study of cytomegalovirus exposure and HLA in healthy donors. The table came from immunoSEQ multiplex PCR; TCRdb's copy has only in-frame clones and leaves some out. This table holds about 180,000 clones, about 85% found once. The sequencing input was PBMCs. These receptors were obtained from a man younger than 35 in good health and CMV-seropositive.

The CDR3 region has the DNA TGCGCCAGCAGCCCGGACAGCCGTGCAACTAATGAAAAACTGTTTTTT. Its translation: CASSPDSRATNEKLFF. J is TRBJ1-4 and V is TRBV5-1; perhaps TRBD1 as D (6 bases). The CDR3 consists of 16 residues. Trimming stripped 4 bases from V and 0 bases from J, with 13 bases between. Germline V gene data show CDR1 as SGHRS and CDR2 as YFSETQ.

The rearrangement joins TRBV7-6 to TRBJ1-3; perhaps TRBD1 as D (5 bases). The V gene's germline CDR1 is SGHVS and CDR2 FNYEAQ. The CDR3 length is 15 residues. Trimming took 2 bases from V and 0 from J, leaving 8 bases between them. CDR3 sequence: CASSLLGGSGNTIYF. The CDR3 DNA sequence: TGTGCCAGCAGCTTACTGGGGGGCTCTGGAAACACCATATATTTT.

J is TRBJ2-1 and V is TRBV28; D not certain. The CDR3 has 13 residues. Germline V lookup: CDR1 MDHEN, CDR2 SYDVKM. The V end lost 5 bases, the J end lost 4 bases, and 9 bases lay between the germline ends. The CDR3 loop is CASSTSRYNEQFF. The CDR3 nucleotides read TGTGCCAGCAGTACATCTAGGTACAATGAGCAGTTCTTC.

The rearrangement joins TRBV27 to TRBJ1-2; tentatively, D is TRBD1 (6 bases). V was trimmed by 5 bases and J by 2 bases, leaving 27 bases between them. This CDR3 contains 19 residues. Germline CDR1 is MNHEY and CDR2 is SMNVEV (reference sequence). The CDR3: CASSTLGQSLSRENYGYTF. The CDR3 DNA reads TGTGCCAGCAGTACCCTAGGACAGTCCCTAAGCAGGGAGAACTATGGCTACACCTTC.

This chain joins TRBV7-3 and TRBJ1-6, with D tentatively TRBD1 (5 bases). Germline V gene data show CDR1 as SGHTA and CDR2 as FQGTGA. Trimming pared 3 bases from V and 7 bases from J, leaving 13 bases between. This CDR3 is 15 amino acids long. The CDR3 DNA follows: TGTGCCAGCAGCTTTCAGGCGGGGGAGAATTCACCCCTCCACTTT. Its translation: CASSFQAGENSPLHF. Full variable domain (missing parts from reference TRBV7-3 and TRBJ1-6): GAGVSQTPSNKVTEKGKYVELRCDPISGHTALYWYRQSLGQGPEFLIYFQGTGAADDSGLPNDRFFAVRPEGSVSTLKIQRTERGDSAVYLCASSFQAGENSPLHFGNGTRLTVT.

V and J are TRBV18 and TRBJ2-5; 9 positions match TRBD1. The CDR3 totals 17 residues. In germline, CDR1 is KGHSH, CDR2 LQKENI. Trimming removed 6 bases from V and 5 bases from J; junction bases left unmatched: 16. Here the CDR3 DNA reads TGTGCCAGCTCCCCCGCCGTGCGACAGGGGGGGAAGGAGACCCAGTACTTC. Translation gives CASSPAVRQGGKETQYF. Drawing the rest from reference TRBV18 and TRBJ2-5, the complete variable domain is NAGVMQNPRHLVRRRGQEARLRCSPMKGHSHVYWYRQLPEEGLKFMVYLQKENIIDESGMPKERFSAEFPKEGPSILRIQQVVRGDSAAYFCASSPAVRQGGKETQYFGPGTRLLVL.

V usage is TRBV28 and J usage is TRBJ1-2, with no clear D. Trimming took off 6 bases at V and 2 bases at J, with 10 bases between the two ends. This CDR3 contains 13 residues. The germline V gene encodes CDR1 MDHEN and CDR2 SYDVKM. The CDR3 loop is CASSPRGNYGYTF. CDR3 in DNA: TGTGCCAGCAGCCCTCGGGGAAACTATGGCTACACCTTC.

The chain recombines TRBV2 with TRBJ1-3; a possible D gene is TRBD1 (5 bases). Germline V gene lookup returns CDR1 SNHLY and CDR2 FYNNEI. The CDR3 runs 15 residues. V dropped 4 bases and J dropped 7 bases, with 17 bases sitting between them. The CDR3 DNA sequence: TGTGCCAGCAGTGTGGAGGGGCGTGGAGGGAACACCATATATTTT. This codes for CASSVEGRGGNTIYF.

The rearrangement uses TRBV4-2 and TRBJ2-1, with 11 bases identical to TRBD2. The V gene's germline CDR1 is LGHNA and CDR2 YNFKEQ. This CDR3 region has 16 residues. V gave up 3 bases and J gave up 8 bases; unmatched junction bases: 9. The CDR3 DNA is TGTGCCAGCAGCCAGGACCGTAGCGGGGGGGCCCATGAGCAGTTCTTC. This sequence encodes CASSQDRSGGAHEQFF.

This rearrangement joins TRBV7-2 to TRBJ2-2; D remains unclear. The CDR3 loop spans 16 amino acids. From germline, CDR1 is SGHTA and CDR2 FQGNSA. Between the trimmed V and J ends, which lost 5 bases and 1 base, there was a span of 14 bases. The DNA of the CDR3 is TGTGCCAGCAGCCCCCGTTATCGACTGAACACCGGGGAGCTGTTTTTT. Translated: CASSPRYRLNTGELFF.

The genes are TRBV29-1 and TRBJ2-5; 10 bases map to TRBD2. Germline CDR1 is SQVTM and CDR2 is ANQGSEA. V shed 2 bases and J 5 bases; nucleotides not matched to a gene: 8. The CDR3 spans 15 residues. The CDR3 DNA is TGCAGCGTTGAACGGTCGGGACTAGCGCGGGAGACCCAGTACTTC. This gives the protein CSVERSGLARETQYF. The variable domain in full, completed from reference TRBV29-1 and TRBJ2-5, reads SAVISQKPSRDICQRGTSLTIQCQVDSQVTMMFWYRQQPGQSLTLIATANQGSEATYESGFVIDKFPISRPNLTFSTLTVSNMSPEDSSIYLCSVERSGLARETQYFGPGTRLLVL.

This clone was observed a single time. This chain uses TRBV2 with TRBJ1-5; TRBD1 is a possible D gene (6 bases). Germline lookup yields CDR1 SNHLY and CDR2 FYNNEI. The CDR3 runs to 14 residues. V lost 6 bases to trimming and J lost 7 bases, with 16 bases between them. CDR3 sequence (DNA): TGTGCCAGCAGCTATCAGGGGATTGGGCAGCCCCAGCATTTT. Its protein is CASSYQGIGQPQHF. The variable domain in full, with the rest retrieved from reference TRBV2 and TRBJ1-5, is EPEVTQTPSHQVTQMGQEVILRCVPISNHLYFYWYRQILGQKVEFLVSFYNNEISEKSEIFDDQFSVERPDGSNFTLKIRSTKLEDSAMYFCASSYQGIGQPQHFGDGTRLSIL.

The chain has TRBV7-8 and TRBJ1-5, with D possibly matching TRBD1 (5 bases). V dropped 5 bases and J dropped 0 bases, with 20 bases sitting between them. The germline gives CDR1 SGHVS, CDR2 FQNEAQ. This CDR3 is built from 18 residues. The CDR3 here is CASSGRVGQTISNQPQHF. CDR3 bases: TGTGCCAGCAGCGGTCGGGTAGGACAAACTATTAGCAATCAGCCCCAGCATTTT.

This chain uses TRBV7-2 with TRBJ2-5; 13 bases map to TRBD2. V lost 1 base and J lost 13; bases outside the gene matches: 9. This CDR3 contains 15 residues. The germline CDR1 and CDR2 sequences are SGHTA and FQGNSA. The CDR3 reads CASSLERGLAGPLYF. As DNA, the CDR3 is TGTGCCAGCAGCTTAGAAAGGGGACTAGCGGGGCCACTGTACTTC. The complete variable domain, with remaining parts taken from reference TRBV7-2 and TRBJ2-5, reads GAGVSQSPSNKVTEKGKDVELRCDPISGHTALYWYRQSLGQGLEFLIYFQGNSAPDKSGLPSDRFSAERTGGSVSTLTIQRTQQEDSAVYLCASSLERGLAGPLYFGPGTRLLVL.

The CDR3 protein is CASSYRGLHTEAFF. CDR3 coding DNA: TGTGCCAGCAGTTACAGGGGGCTGCACACTGAAGCTTTCTTT. V and J are TRBV6-5 and TRBJ1-1, with 7 bases aligning to TRBD1. The CDR3 totals 14 residues. V shed 2 bases, J shed 3 bases, and the junction held 3 bases outside the gene matches. Germline values: CDR1 MNHEY, CDR2 SVGAGI.

The V call is TRBV12-5, the J call TRBJ1-2, with D perhaps TRBD1 (5 bases). This CDR3 has 13 residues. The ends were cut back, 5 bases at V and 4 bases at J, with 11 bases in the middle. The V gene's germline CDR1 is LGHNT and CDR2 FRNRAP. The CDR3 region has the DNA TGTGCTAGTGGTCTCCAGGGTTCCTATGGCTACACCTTC. Its translation: CASGLQGSYGYTF.

V is TRBV28 and J is TRBJ2-3, with D perhaps TRBD2 (5 bases). Germline CDR1 is MDHEN and CDR2 is SYDVKM. V was trimmed by 6 bases and J by 2 bases, leaving 18 bases between them. This CDR3 has 16 residues. In nucleotides, the CDR3 is TGTGCCAGCAGCCCCGAGGGTTCTCTATCCACAGATACGCAGTATTTT. Protein: CASSPEGSLSTDTQYF. The full variable domain, with the rest looked up from reference TRBV28 and TRBJ2-3, is DVKVTQSSRYLVKRTGEKVFLECVQDMDHENMFWYRQDPGLGLRLIYFSYDVKMKEKGDIPEGYSVSREKKERFSLILESASTNQTSMYLCASSPEGSLSTDTQYFGPGTRLTVL.

J is TRBJ1-1 and V is TRBV5-6, with TRBD1 matching over 7 bases. J was trimmed by 0 bases and V by 2 bases; bases with no gene match: 10. The CDR3 loop spans 17 amino acids. Germline V gene lookup returns CDR1 SGHDT and CDR2 YYEEEE. CDR3: CASSLGPGGIMNTEAFF. The CDR3 nucleotides read TGTGCCAGCAGCTTAGGCCCAGGGGGAATCATGAACACTGAAGCTTTCTTT. The full variable domain, its missing parts supplied by reference TRBV5-6 and TRBJ1-1, is DAGVTQSPTHLIKTRGQQVTLRCSPKSGHDTVSWYQQALGQGPQFIFQYYEEEERQRGNFPDRFSGHQFPNYSSELNVNALLLGDSALYLCASSLGPGGIMNTEAFFGQGTRLTVV.

This chain links TRBV2 with TRBJ1-4, with no clear D. This CDR3 has 18 amino acids. V lost 4 bases to trimming and J lost 0 bases, with 18 bases between them. Germline CDR1 SNHLY, CDR2 FYNNEI. This CDR3 reads CASSGPGQSGTTNEKLFF. CDR3 nucleotide sequence: TGTGCCAGCAGTGGGCCAGGCCAGAGCGGTACAACTAATGAAAAACTGTTTTTT.

The V and J genes are TRBV29-1 and TRBJ1-4; D remains ambiguous. The V and J ends lost 4 bases and 2 bases respectively, with 8 bases between them. This CDR3 contains 13 residues. Germline V gene lookup returns CDR1 SQVTM and CDR2 ANQGSEA. CDR3 sequence reads: CSVGGVTNEKLFF. CDR3 bases: TGCAGCGTTGGGGGAGTGACTAATGAAAAACTGTTTTTT.

V gene TRBV2 combines with J gene TRBJ2-5; the D gene is possibly TRBD1 (6 bases). CDR3 length: 14 residues. V gave up 8 bases and J gave up 3 bases, with 16 bases separating them. The germline CDR1 and CDR2 sequences are SNHLY and FYNNEI. CDR3 bases: TGTGCCAGCTCTCCGGGACACAGAGAAGAGACCCAGTACTTC. Translation: CASSPGHREETQYF.

CDR3 protein: CASSYVPGGGRETQYF. CDR3 coding DNA: TGTGCCAGCAGTTACGTGCCTGGCGGGGGGCGGGAGACCCAGTACTTC. The rearrangement links TRBV6-5 to TRBJ2-5, with TRBD2 matching 8 bases. The CDR3 covers 16 residues. With V trimmed by 2 bases and J by 5 bases, 10 bases remained unmatched. The germline gives CDR1 MNHEY, CDR2 SVGAGI.

The chain links TRBV29-1 to TRBJ1-2; 8 nucleotides match TRBD1. Germline assignment: CDR1 SQVTM and CDR2 ANQGSEA. After removal of 5 bases from V and 7 bases from J, the junction contained 9 bases not matched to a gene. The CDR3 has 13 amino acids. The chain's CDR3 is CSVRQGASGGYTF. CDR3 DNA: TGCAGCGTTCGCCAGGGGGCGTCGGGTGGCTACACCTTC. The whole variable domain, remainder taken from reference TRBV29-1 and TRBJ1-2, is SAVISQKPSRDICQRGTSLTIQCQVDSQVTMMFWYRQQPGQSLTLIATANQGSEATYESGFVIDKFPISRPNLTFSTLTVSNMSPEDSSIYLCSVRQGASGGYTFGSGTRLTVV.

The J gene is TRBJ2-7, the V gene TRBV5-1; 8 bases map to TRBD2. The ends lost 4 bases at V and 6 bases at J; junction bases unmatched: 15. The CDR3 contains 16 residues. Germline V gene data show CDR1 as SGHRS and CDR2 as YFSETQ. CDR3 DNA sequence: TGCGCCAGCAGCCTGGGGGTCCCGGGACTAGGGCGCGAGCAGTACTTC. The encoded protein is CASSLGVPGLGREQYF.

This chain links TRBV9 with TRBJ1-4; D uncertain. With 3 bases removed from V and 2 bases from J, the gap between germline ends came to 8 bases. Germline CDR1 is SGDLS and CDR2 is YYNGEE. The CDR3 length is 14 residues. The chain's CDR3 is CASSGYGTNEKLFF. DNA for the CDR3: TGTGCCAGCAGCGGCTACGGTACTAATGAAAAACTGTTTTTT.

The genes are TRBV7-2 and TRBJ2-2; no definite D call. The CDR3 covers 15 residues. Trimming left V 1 base short and J 1 base short, with 7 bases between. Germline CDR1 is SGHTA and CDR2 is FQGNSA. The CDR3 reads CASSLDYRNTGELFF. As DNA, the CDR3 is TGTGCCAGCAGCTTAGACTACCGGAACACCGGGGAGCTGTTTTTT. Based on the CDR3 plus reference TRBV7-2 and TRBJ2-2, the full variable domain is GAGVSQSPSNKVTEKGKDVELRCDPISGHTALYWYRQSLGQGLEFLIYFQGNSAPDKSGLPSDRFSAERTGGSVSTLTIQRTQQEDSAVYLCASSLDYRNTGELFFGEGSRLTVL.

This clone came up a few times. This sequence joins TRBV27 and TRBJ2-2; D call uncertain. Trimming took 10 bases from V and 7 from J, leaving 10 bases between them. CDR1 and CDR2 from the germline V gene are MNHEY and SMNVEV (reference sequence). The CDR3 covers 11 residues. CDR3 in amino acids: CAIHQFGELFF. Here the CDR3 DNA reads TGTGCCATCCATCAATTCGGGGAGCTGTTTTTT.

This clone came up once. The chain has TRBV7-2 and TRBJ2-7; D gene ambiguous. There are 15 residues in the CDR3. From germline, CDR1 is SGHTA and CDR2 FQGNSA. Deletions cut 5 bases from V and 2 bases from J, with 16 bases between. The CDR3 DNA is TGTGCCAGCAGCCTGAACCCCGAGGCAACCTACGAGCAGTACTTC. Translating it yields CASSLNPEATYEQYF. The whole variable domain, filled in from reference TRBV7-2 and TRBJ2-7, reads GAGVSQSPSNKVTEKGKDVELRCDPISGHTALYWYRQSLGQGLEFLIYFQGNSAPDKSGLPSDRFSAERTGGSVSTLTIQRTQQEDSAVYLCASSLNPEATYEQYFGPGTRLTVT.